A selection of T cell receptor beta chains follows, all from one sample in a study of long-term antiretroviral therapy in people with HIV. Clones were sequenced by immunoSEQ multiplex PCR, and TCRdb holds only the in-frame ones, with some missing. The sample lists around 25,000 clones, roughly 88% occurring once. Sequenced material: unsorted PBMCs, taken around 4.5 years after starting antiretroviral therapy. The receptors derive from a man aged 30 to 39 with HIV. The CDR3 runs from the conserved cysteine through the conserved F or W. D genes are given only for firm matches. Not all rows give a size; the values are once, few, many and, for expanded clones, a class.

d_call	v_call	clone_size	j_call	cdr3_nt	cdr3_aa
.	TRBV11-2	.	TRBJ1-5	TGTGCCAGCAGGCCTGAAGAACAGCATTTT	CASRPEEQHF
.	TRBV2	few	TRBJ2-1	TGTGCCAGCAGTCTCCCCCCTCTCGATGCCGAGGAGCAGTTCTTC	CASSLPPLDAEEQFF
.	TRBV7-8	.	TRBJ1-4	TGTGCCAGCAGCTTGGCCAGAGCGGGAAAAAATAATGAAAAACTGTTTTTT	CASSLARAGKNNEKLFF
.	TRBV30	.	TRBJ1-5	TGTGCCTGGAAGGAGGCAGGGCTTAATCAGCCCCAGCATTTT	CAWKEAGLNQPQHF
.	TRBV9	.	TRBJ2-1	TGTGCCAGCAGCGTAGGCGGCCCCTCCTACAATGAGCAGTTCTTC	CASSVGGPSYNEQFF
.	TRBV18	.	TRBJ1-5	TGTGCCAGCTCACCAGCTGACGTCAGCAATCAGCCCCAGCATTTT	CASSPADVSNQPQHF
.	TRBV5-1	.	TRBJ2-7	TGCGCCAGCAGCGGGATAATCACCTACGAGCAGTACTTC	CASSGIITYEQYF
.	TRBV6-4	.	TRBJ1-6	TGTGCCAGCAGTGAAGGATATAAGGATTCACCCCTCCACTTT	CASSEGYKDSPLHF
TRBD1	TRBV18	.	TRBJ1-3	TGTGCCAGCTCACCAATTCCGGGGACAGGGGGCTTCGGAAACACCATATATTTT	CASSPIPGTGGFGNTIYF
.	TRBV12-5	.	TRBJ2-5	TGTGCTAGTGTCTTTGGGGGAGCGGAGACCCAGTACTTC	CASVFGGAETQYF
.	TRBV19	.	TRBJ1-3	TGTGCCAGTAGTATACGAGCGAGTCAAGGAAACACCATATATTTT	CASSIRASQGNTIYF
.	TRBV28	.	TRBJ2-7	TGTGCCAGCAGTGGTCAAACTCCGGGGACCTACGAGCAGTACTTC	CASSGQTPGTYEQYF
.	TRBV6-5	.	TRBJ2-5	TGTGCCAGCAGTCGACAGGTTCCCCTCAAGTCATCCCAGTACTTC	CASSRQVPLKSSQYF
TRBD1	TRBV14	once	TRBJ2-7	TGTGCCAGCAGCCCCTTGGCCGGGACAGGGTTCCTCGAGCAGTACTTC	CASSPLAGTGFLEQYF
.	TRBV9	.	TRBJ2-7	TGTGCCAGCAGCGTAAACCCCTCGGGCGAGCAGTACTTC	CASSVNPSGEQYF
.	TRBV7-9	.	TRBJ1-2	TGTGCCAGCAGCCCCGGGGTATATGGCTACACCTTC	CASSPGVYGYTF
.	TRBV18	.	TRBJ2-7	TGTGCCAGCTCGTGGGATGTAAATTCCTACGAGCAGTACTTC	CASSWDVNSYEQYF
.	TRBV7-7	.	TRBJ1-3	TGTGCTAGCAGCCCTACTCCCTCTGGAAACACCATATATTTT	CASSPTPSGNTIYF
.	TRBV28	.	TRBJ1-5	TGTGCCAGCACCCAAACCGGAGGCAATCAGCCCCAGCATTTT	CASTQTGGNQPQHF
.	TRBV6-1	.	TRBJ2-7	TGTGCCAGCACGCGTAAGGGAACCTACGAGCAGTACTTC	CASTRKGTYEQYF
.	TRBV4-1	.	TRBJ1-1	TGCGCCAGCAGCCAAGTTGGATCCAGAGTCACTGAAGCTTTCTTT	CASSQVGSRVTEAFF
.	TRBV14	few	TRBJ1-3	TGTGCCAGCAGCCGACCAGGTAGTGGAAACACCATATATTTT	CASSRPGSGNTIYF
.	TRBV4-3	.	TRBJ1-2	TGCGCCAGCAGCCAAGAGGCCAGGGGAGGCTATGGCTACACCTTC	CASSQEARGGYGYTF
.	TRBV29-1	.	TRBJ2-7	TGCAGCGTTGAAGGGTTGGGAGTGGACAGCCCCTACGAGCAGTACTTC	CSVEGLGVDSPYEQYF
TRBD1	TRBV6-5	.	TRBJ1-6	TGTGCCAGCAAGATTGAACGGGACAGTTCCCTCCACTTT	CASKIERDSSLHF
TRBD1	TRBV12-5	.	TRBJ1-2	TGTGCTAGTGGTTTGGAACGAAATTACAGGGGAGAGAATGGCTACACCTTC	CASGLERNYRGENGYTF
.	TRBV7-2	.	TRBJ2-7	TGTGCCAGCAGCTTAGTCGGCAGGGACGAGCAGTACTTC	CASSLVGRDEQYF
.	TRBV9	.	TRBJ2-2	TGTGCCAGCAGCGTAGAAACGTACACCGGGGAGCTGTTTTTT	CASSVETYTGELFF
.	TRBV2	.	TRBJ1-4	TGTGCCAGCATCCAAGATTGGGCCGAAGATGAAAAACTGTTTTTT	CASIQDWAEDEKLFF
.	TRBV5-1	few	TRBJ1-1	TGCGCCAGCAGCTTGGGAGGGTTCACTGAAGCTTTCTTT	CASSLGGFTEAFF
.	TRBV13	.	TRBJ1-4	TGTGCCAGCAGCTGGGGTCTTAATGAAAAACTGTTTTTT	CASSWGLNEKLFF
.	TRBV4-1	.	TRBJ1-4	TGCGCCAGCAGCCAGGCTCGAATGGGTGAAAAACTGTTTTTT	CASSQARMGEKLFF
.	TRBV6-1	.	TRBJ1-2	TGTGCCAGCAGTGAGGGAGTAAACCCCCTCTATGGCTACACCTTC	CASSEGVNPLYGYTF
TRBD1	TRBV4-3	.	TRBJ2-6	TGCGCCAGCAGCCAAGATAGGACAGGGAGCGGGGCCAACGTCCTGACTTTC	CASSQDRTGSGANVLTF
.	TRBV4-3	.	TRBJ1-4	TGCGCCAGCAGCCAAGCCCTACCGGGACTGACTTCTGCAACTAATGAAAAACTGTTTTTT	CASSQALPGLTSATNEKLFF
.	TRBV19	.	TRBJ1-2	TGTGCCAGTAGAGGCGAGGACTATGGCTACACCTTC	CASRGEDYGYTF
.	TRBV10-3	.	TRBJ2-3	TGTGCCATCAGTGAGTCGTCCCAGCTTGATACGCAGTATTTT	CAISESSQLDTQYF
.	TRBV4-3	once	TRBJ1-2	TGCGCCAGCAGCCAAGATAGGGCCGGGCTGGATCCCAACTATGGCTACACCTTC	CASSQDRAGLDPNYGYTF
TRBD1	TRBV27	.	TRBJ1-1	TGTGCCAGCAGGCAACAGGGGGCTCTCACTAACACTGAAGCTTTCTTT	CASRQQGALTNTEAFF
TRBD1	TRBV4-2	once	TRBJ1-4	TGTGCCAGCAGCCAAGGGACAGGGGATGATGAAAAACTGTTTTTT	CASSQGTGDDEKLFF
.	TRBV19	once	TRBJ1-5	TGTGCCAGTAAACCTCACCCAGATAGCAATCAGCCCCAGCATTTT	CASKPHPDSNQPQHF
.	TRBV6-5	.	TRBJ1-3	TGTGCCGCGAAGGGAGGGGGCTCTGGAAACACCATATATTTT	CAAKGGGSGNTIYF
.	TRBV4-2	.	TRBJ1-2	TGTGCCAGCAGCCCCAAGTTCCGGGGATTGATTCCGACGGGACTCGGCTATGGCTACACCTTC	CASSPKFRGLIPTGLGYGYTF
TRBD2	TRBV7-8	.	TRBJ2-1	TGTGCCAGCAGCCGCGGACTAGCGGGGGTTGAGCAGTTCTTC	CASSRGLAGVEQFF
TRBD2	TRBV4-3	.	TRBJ2-1	TGCGCCAGCAGCCAAGATTTACTAGCGGGATCTAACGGGTACAATGAGCAGTTCTTC	CASSQDLLAGSNGYNEQFF
.	TRBV18	.	TRBJ1-5	TGTGCCAGCTCACCCCCCGAAGGGCCCCAGCATTTT	CASSPPEGPQHF
.	TRBV11-2	.	TRBJ2-7	TGTGCCAGCAGCTTAGATCTCGCGGCAGCTCCTGAGCAGTACTTC	CASSLDLAAAPEQYF
TRBD2	TRBV7-6	.	TRBJ2-5	TGTGCCAGCAGCTCTCTAGGACTAGCGGGGCGGCAAGAGACCCAGTACTTC	CASSSLGLAGRQETQYF
.	TRBV7-8	.	TRBJ2-7	TGTGCCAGCAGCCCTGCCGACCCTTGGGAGCAGTACTTC	CASSPADPWEQYF